Each of the 16 T cell receptor beta chains below was sequenced from the same sample in a study of shared clonotypes between healthy human individuals. The data were produced by immunoSEQ multiplex PCR, yet TCRdb's version contains in-frame clones alone and is incomplete. The sample yields more than 400,000 clones, 95% to 97% seen once. The sample was naive CD4+ T cells sorted from blood. The subset denotes: CD45RA+ positively selected. These receptors were obtained from a woman aged 30 to 39 in good health.

The chain has TRBV19 and TRBJ1-1; no clear D. V was clipped by 0 bases and J by 4 bases, with 9 bases between them. CDR3 length equals 14 residues. Germline assignment: CDR1 LNHDA and CDR2 SQIVND (reference sequence). CDR3 region: CASSIERERTEAFF. CDR3 nucleotide sequence: TGTGCCAGTAGTATAGAAAGGGAGCGCACTGAAGCTTTCTTT.

The CDR3 is CASSIEGSGRGNEQFF. The DNA of the CDR3 is TGTGCCAGTAGTATAGAGGGGAGCGGGAGGGGCAATGAGCAGTTCTTC. The chain recombines TRBV19 with TRBJ2-1; 10 bases match TRBD2. The V segment lost 0 bases and the J segment 6 bases; nucleotides outside the gene matches: 5. CDR1 is LNHDA and CDR2 is SQIVND in the germline V gene (reference sequence). This CDR3 has 16 amino acids.

The V gene is TRBV11-1, the J gene TRBJ2-3; D not certain. CDR1 is SGHAT, CDR2 FQDESV, per germline (reference sequence). Deletions cut 1 base from V and 4 bases from J, with 9 bases between. The CDR3 length is 14 residues. DNA of the CDR3: TGTGCCAGCAGCTTAGGTCGGGTTGCAGATACGCAGTATTTT. Amino acid sequence: CASSLGRVADTQYF. The variable domain in full, with the rest retrieved from reference TRBV11-1 and TRBJ2-3, is EAEVAQSPRYKITEKSQAVAFWCDPISGHATLYWYRQILGQGPELLVQFQDESVVDDSQLPKDRFSAERLKGVDSTLKIQPAELGDSAMYLCASSLGRVADTQYFGPGTRLTVL.

This chain connects TRBV5-1 to TRBJ1-2; D is possibly TRBD1 (5 bases). CDR3 length: 15 amino acids. The V gene's germline CDR1 is SGHRS and CDR2 YFSETQ. V was shortened by 0 bases and J by 8 bases, with 17 bases between the two germline ends. In DNA form, the CDR3 reads TGCGCCAGCAGCTTGGCCATGGTAGGGGATGGCGGCTACACCTTC. This translates into CASSLAMVGDGGYTF.

This chain joins TRBV5-6 and TRBJ1-1, with TRBD1 matching 8 bases. From germline, CDR1 is SGHDT and CDR2 YYEEEE. CDR3 length: 15 amino acids. The J segment lost 10 bases and the V segment lost 0 bases, leaving 11 bases of the junction unmatched. CDR3 nucleotide sequence: TGTGCCAGCAGCTTGGTTCCGGACAGGGAGTATTTAGCTTTCTTT. It specifies CASSLVPDREYLAFF.

Of note for this clone: The junction and the germline gene differ at one end; a read error may be behind it. The chain employs TRBV19 and TRBJ2-7; D ambiguous. CDR3 length equals 12 residues. The germline gives CDR1 LNHDA, CDR2 SQIVND (reference sequence). The CDR3 region is CASSMGSSEQYF. The CDR3 coding sequence is TGTGCCAGTAGTATGGGATCCTCCGAGCAGTACTTC.

The gene calls are TRBV6-6 and TRBJ2-7; D uncertain. Trimming stripped 2 bases from V and 2 bases from J, with 4 bases between. This CDR3 has 12 amino acids. Per germline, CDR1 MNHNY and CDR2 SVGAGI (reference sequence). CDR3: CASSYGPYEQYF. The CDR3 nucleotides are TGTGCCAGCAGTTACGGACCCTACGAGCAGTACTTC.

V and J are TRBV7-3 and TRBJ2-5; TRBD2 agrees at 13 bases. V gave up 4 bases and J gave up 2 bases; unmatched junction bases: 13. The CDR3 contains 19 residues. Germline V lookup: CDR1 SGHTA, CDR2 FQGTGA. The CDR3 DNA is TGTGCCAGCAGCTCGGAGCATCCAGGACTAGCGGGAGAACAAGAGACCCAGTACTTC. Its protein product is CASSSEHPGLAGEQETQYF.

J is TRBJ2-7 and V is TRBV7-9; 11 positions match TRBD2. CDR3 size: 12 residues. Germline loops: CDR1 SEHNR, CDR2 FQNEAQ (reference sequence). With 5 bases clipped from V and 10 bases from J, the junction kept 4 bases outside the gene matches. In nucleotides, the CDR3 is TGTGCCAGCAGCACGGGACTAGCGGAACAGTACTTC. Its translation is CASSTGLAEQYF.

V and J are TRBV5-1 and TRBJ2-3; the match to TRBD2 covers 9 bases. J gave up 2 bases and V 4 bases, and 11 bases lay outside the gene matches. Germline V gives CDR1 SGHRS, CDR2 YFSETQ. This CDR3 is built from 17 residues. CDR3 coding DNA: TGCGCCAGCAGCCGGTTAGGGAGCGGGAGGATCACAGATACGCAGTATTTT. Translating it yields CASSRLGSGRITDTQYF.

This sequence joins TRBV19 and TRBJ2-1; D is undetermined. V dropped 7 bases and J dropped 8 bases, with 18 bases sitting between them. Germline CDR1 and CDR2: LNHDA and SQIVND (reference sequence). The CDR3 length is 14 residues. CDR3 loop: CASKRKGFSDEQFF. The CDR3 nucleotides read TGTGCCAGTAAGAGGAAAGGGTTCAGCGATGAGCAGTTCTTC.

The rearrangement joins TRBV18 to TRBJ2-7; D possibly corresponds to TRBD1 (6 bases). V was clipped by 2 bases and J by 3 bases, with 11 bases between them. The germline gives CDR1 KGHSH, CDR2 LQKENI. The CDR3 has 14 amino acids. This CDR3 reads CASSPLPGDYEQYF. The CDR3 DNA follows: TGTGCCAGCTCACCATTACCAGGGGACTACGAGCAGTACTTC.

CDR3: CASSSGQGNFETQYF. DNA of the CDR3: TGTGCCAGCAGCAGCGGACAGGGGAATTTTGAGACCCAGTACTTC. The chain combines TRBV7-2 with TRBJ2-5; 9 bases map to TRBD1. After removal of 5 bases from V and 5 bases from J, the junction contained 9 bases not matched to a gene. This CDR3 spans 15 amino acids. The germline CDR1 and CDR2 sequences are SGHTA and FQGNSA.

This chain uses TRBV5-1 with TRBJ2-2; the match to TRBD1 covers 8 bases. V shed 4 bases, J shed 5 bases, and the junction held 10 bases outside the gene matches. The CDR3 runs 16 residues. In germline, CDR1 is SGHRS, CDR2 YFSETQ. CDR3 in amino acids: CASSPAGGAFTGELFF. CDR3 nucleotides: TGCGCCAGCAGCCCGGCAGGGGGCGCTTTTACCGGGGAGCTGTTTTTT.

The chain joins TRBV27 to TRBJ2-5; TRBD1 matches at 9 bases. V lost 3 bases and J lost 4; bases outside the gene matches: 12. Germline CDR1 is MNHEY and CDR2 is SMNVEV (reference sequence). The CDR3 is 17 residues long. The CDR3 sequence is CASSLFGTGSLTETQYF. The CDR3 nucleotides are TGTGCCAGCAGTTTGTTTGGGACAGGGTCATTAACAGAGACCCAGTACTTC.

This chain joins TRBV28 and TRBJ2-7; D remains unclear. V was shortened by 7 bases and J by 5 bases, with 9 bases between the two germline ends. This CDR3 contains 11 residues. Germline V gives CDR1 MDHEN, CDR2 SYDVKM. CDR3 sequence: CASTSGNEQYF. The CDR3 DNA follows: TGTGCCAGCACGAGTGGGAACGAGCAGTACTTC.